This paragraph reports one T cell receptor beta chain. Its antigen remains unidentified. The CDR3 spans 16 residues. CDR1 and CDR2 from the germline V gene are MGHRA and YSYEKL. V dropped 1 base and J dropped 0 bases, with 12 bases sitting between them. This entry comes from a study of cytomegalovirus exposure and HLA in healthy donors. PCR amplification relied on 60 Vbeta primers (plus 13 Jbeta primers). Some clones are missing from TCRdb's copy, which holds only in-frame ones; the method was immunoSEQ multiplex PCR. The sample consists of 100,000 or so clones, about four fifths of them appearing once. Whole-study results and caveats: When analyzed later, a missense DCLRE1C variant was found to be linked to TCR beta V- and J-gene trimming. Common viral pathogens were later found to be apparently linked to several of the most significant clusters. Cytomegalovirus association was assigned to over 150 TCR beta chains.

The sample consisted of PBMCs. The V call is TRBV4-1, the J call TRBJ2-5; D not resolved. The source of this sequence is a middle-aged woman in good health and CMV-seronegative. The CDR3 sequence: CASSQVPLADQETQYF. CDR3 coding DNA: TGCGCCAGCAGCCAAGTCCCGTTGGCGGACCAAGAGACCCAGTACTTC.